This T cell receptor beta chain was captured in a study of T-cell reconstitution after alpha-beta-depleted transplantation in children listed by TCRdb under 2016. With regard to the full study: T-cell immune reconstitution after TCRalphabeta/CD19-depleted allogeneic hematopoietic cell transplantation in children was quantitatively tracked in the study by means of TCR repertoire profiling. General conclusions and limits of the study: Apparently early alphabetaT-cell count recovery about two months after transplant reportedly relied on only several hundred rapidly expanded clones derived from non-depleted graft cells. The high TCRbeta diversity at day 60 in some patients was ascribed to recipient T cells and intrathymic progenitors that had survived conditioning. Over the following months the frequencies of hyperexpanded clones went down, and after one year T-cell counts and TCRbeta diversity were mostly credited to newly produced T cells.

This clonotype occurred many times. Its specific antigen is unknown. No base quality information exists; no much larger clone differs at one position. The method was PCR. Instrument used: Illumina HiSeq 2500. Molecular barcoding was employed in the preparation of TCR libraries, with unique molecular identifiers being used to normalize TCRbeta repertoire quantification. Using fastp trimming at Q25 and MiXCR clonotype assembly, TCRdb reanalyzed the public sequencing data and kept in-frame beta chains. Each entry merges the rows of one CDR3 protein and shows their most common DNA and genes. In all, the sample holds about 580,000 distinct CDR3 sequences, and under 30% of those were seen once. The top ten clonotypes cover approximately 14% of the sample. Between the V and J ends, shortened by 1 base and 2 bases respectively, the junction contains 5 bases. From cysteine to phenylalanine, the CDR3 is 13 amino acids long. The CDR3 DNA has 39 bases and is translated from base 1. The germline V gene (reference sequence) provides CDR1 LNHNV and CDR2 YYDKDF.

This sample's treatment or condition label indicates: allogeneic hematopoietic cell transplantation with graft depleted of TCRalphabeta T cells and CD19 B cells. The transplant recipients were children given TCRalphabeta/CD19-depleted allogeneic hematopoietic cell grafts. The chain is assembled from TRBV15 and TRBJ1-2, and TRBD1 may be the D gene, going by 5 matching bases. Sequences were derived from PBMCs, mostly from graft donor cells, sampled 360 days after TCRalphabeta/CD19-depleted stem cell transplant. The receptor comes from a boy under two years old who had a stem cell transplant for acute myeloid leukemia, so the T cells may come from the graft donor. The CDR3 loop reads CATSRGGNYGYTF. The base sequence is TGTGCCACCAGCAGAGGGGGGAACTATGGCTACACCTTC. The variable domain in full, with residues beyond the CDR3 obtained from the reference TRBV15 and TRBJ1-2 genes, is DAMVIQNPRYQVTQFGKPVTLSCSQTLNHNVMYWYQQKSSQAPKLLFHYYDKDFNNEADTPDNFQSRRPNTSFCFLDIRSPGLGDTAMYLCATSRGGNYGYTFGSGTRLTVV.